This T cell receptor beta chain was documented in a study of healthy donors' naive CD4 and CD8 T cells. Across the whole study: For TCR alpha, new primers spanned all functional IMGT alpha genes. The study's findings and limits: Chains were not paired, since alpha and beta were sequenced in bulk.

This clonotype was recorded a few times. The target antigen is unknown. Each TCR library used 450 to 600 ng of total RNA and a linear amplification protocol. In TCRdb, the reads were re-called with MiXCR into one record per CDR3 protein. Among 150,000 to 200,000 distinct CDR3 sequences, 74% were seen once, and the ten largest hold 2% to 2.5%. Germline CDR1 is SQVTM and CDR2 is ANQGSEA. Trimming shortened V by 7 bases and J by 4 bases, and 10 bases separated the two germline ends. The CDR3 has 11 residues. The sequencing input was naive CD4+ and CD8+ T cells sorted from blood, pooled from several donors. The genes are TRBV29-1 and TRBJ1-2; D gene uncertain. This sequence was found in a pool of human donors in good health; the sample pools cells from several healthy donors. The chain's CDR3 is CSALDGYGYTF. Here the CDR3 DNA reads TGCAGCGCTTTGGACGGCTATGGCTACACCTTC.